This T cell receptor beta chain was captured by sequencing in a study of T-cell reconstitution after alpha-beta-depleted transplantation in children. J gave up 5 bases and V 4 bases, and 7 bases lay outside the gene matches. The germline V gene encodes CDR1 MGHRA and CDR2 YSYEKL. CDR3 length equals 14 residues. Unique molecular identifiers were used to barcode this TCRbeta library. TCRdb ran MiXCR on the PCR reads and lists one entry per CDR3 protein. The table shows about 540,000 distinct CDR3 sequences, with about 18% occurring only once. The chain joins TRBV4-1 to TRBJ2-5, with 7 positions matching TRBD1. This TCR was recovered from a human donor who donated a stem cell graft to a child with acute lymphoblastic leukemia. The sequences come from PBMCs from the stem cell graft donor, collected from the stem cell graft. This CDR3 reads CASSPLTGPETQYF. The CDR3 DNA reads as TGCGCCAGCAGCCCCTTGACAGGGCCGGAGACCCAGTACTTC.